One T cell receptor (beta chain) is described in this entry. This CDR3 contains 17 residues. This specimen comes from a study of blood T cell repertoires in COVID-19. As processed by the authors: Nucleated cell counts were estimated from reference gene primer amplification. Some clones are missing from TCRdb's copy, which holds only in-frame ones; the method was immunoSEQ multiplex PCR. The V and J calls and clone size are taken from that table; D and trimming were inferred from the DNA. This table holds approximately 350,000 clones, roughly nine tenths found once. This TCR was recovered from a man between 18 and 29 years old who had recovered from COVID-19. J is TRBJ2-2 and V is TRBV21-1; the table's D call, TRBD2, has no DNA check behind it. TRBV21-1 constitutes a pseudogene. The sequenced sample consisted of PBMCs or T cells enriched from blood (not recorded which). The CDR3 protein is CASSKVVAGGPTGELFF. The DNA of the CDR3 is TGTGCCAGCAGCAAAGTGGTCGCGGGAGGGCCGACCGGGGAGCTGTTTTTT.